This T cell receptor (beta chain) derives from a study of blood T cell repertoires in COVID-19. Study-level background: The samples span acute and convalescent COVID-19 from the United States, Italy and Spain.

Residents of 24 US areas, aged roughly 18 to 89 years, made up the participants. The data were produced by immunoSEQ multiplex PCR, yet TCRdb's version contains in-frame clones alone and is incomplete. This sample carries 200,000 or so clones, around 90% of them seen once, and the ten largest clones take roughly 2.6%. Germline lookup yields CDR1 LGHNA and CDR2 YNFKEQ. Trimming took off 0 bases at V and 3 bases at J, with 12 bases between the two ends. This CDR3 region has 16 residues. The chain links TRBV4-2 to TRBJ1-5; D is ambiguous. The sequence was collected from a woman in her twenties or thirties who had recovered from COVID-19. The sample comprised PBMCs or T cells enriched from blood (not recorded which). CDR3 coding DNA: TGTGCCAGCAGCCAAGATCTGGCCATCGTCAATCAGCCCCAGCATTTT. Its protein is CASSQDLAIVNQPQHF.